This T cell receptor beta chain was found in a study of cytomegalovirus exposure and HLA in healthy donors. From germline, CDR1 is MNHNS and CDR2 SASEGT. The length of the CDR3 is 13 residues. For this clone: A junction end diverges from the germline sequence, so it may reflect a read error. Other DNA sequences in this sample translate to the same CDR3.

PCR was performed using 60 Vbeta and 13 Jbeta primers. Assay: immunoSEQ multiplex PCR; the TCRdb copy retains only in-frame clones and omits some. The sample has 100,000 to 150,000 clones, approximately 80% seen once; the top ten hold 2.5% to 3%. The sample consisted of PBMCs. The V gene is TRBV6-1, the J gene TRBJ1-1; possibly TRBD1 for D (5 bases). The sequence was collected from a boy between 2 and 10 years old in good health and CMV-seronegative. In nucleotides, the CDR3 is TGTGCCAGCAGTGACAGGGAAGAGACTGAAGTTTTCTTT. Protein product: CASSDREETEVFF.